This T cell receptor beta chain appears in the sequencing data of a study of blood T cell repertoires in COVID-19. Study details: Samples representing acute and convalescent COVID-19 were sourced from the United States, Italy and Spain.

Germline loops: CDR1 SGHTS, CDR2 YDEGEE. V shed 5 bases and J 5 bases; nucleotides not matched to a gene: 12. The CDR3 spans 16 residues. The method was immunoSEQ multiplex PCR; TCRdb's version includes in-frame clones alone and lacks a portion of them. Among about 140,000 clones, almost 85% were seen once, and the ten largest hold about 3.2%. The J gene is TRBJ2-1, the V gene TRBV5-8; 8 nucleotides agree with TRBD1. The receptor comes from a man aged 45-60 years with acute or convalescent COVID-19. The sample consisted of peripheral blood. The CDR3, as DNA: TGTGCCAGCAGTCACCATCAGGGGGCTGTAAACAATGAGCAGTTCTTC. This gives the protein CASSHHQGAVNNEQFF.